The source of this T cell receptor (beta chain) is a study of blood T cell repertoires in COVID-19. In the study overall: PBMCs, B-cell-depleted T cells, or T cells provided the cDNA or gDNA that made up the material.

In the study's own analysis: Reference gene primers were amplified, and this amplification served to estimate nucleated cell counts. The method was immunoSEQ multiplex PCR; TCRdb's version includes in-frame clones alone and lacks a portion of them. From that table come the V and J calls and clone size; the DNA was used to work out D and trimming. The table has tens of thousands of clones, around nine tenths seen once. This CDR3 contains 14 residues. Deletions cut 1 base from V and 4 bases from J, with 7 bases between. The germline V gene has CDR1 SGHTA and CDR2 FQGNSA. Sequenced input: peripheral blood. The chain employs TRBV7-2 and TRBJ1-4; D possibly corresponds to TRBD1 (6 bases). This TCR derives from a man aged 70-80 years with active or convalescent COVID-19. The CDR3 loop reads CASSLGGLNEKLFF. The CDR3 DNA sequence: TGTGCCAGCAGCTTAGGGGGGCTTAATGAAAAACTGTTTTTT.